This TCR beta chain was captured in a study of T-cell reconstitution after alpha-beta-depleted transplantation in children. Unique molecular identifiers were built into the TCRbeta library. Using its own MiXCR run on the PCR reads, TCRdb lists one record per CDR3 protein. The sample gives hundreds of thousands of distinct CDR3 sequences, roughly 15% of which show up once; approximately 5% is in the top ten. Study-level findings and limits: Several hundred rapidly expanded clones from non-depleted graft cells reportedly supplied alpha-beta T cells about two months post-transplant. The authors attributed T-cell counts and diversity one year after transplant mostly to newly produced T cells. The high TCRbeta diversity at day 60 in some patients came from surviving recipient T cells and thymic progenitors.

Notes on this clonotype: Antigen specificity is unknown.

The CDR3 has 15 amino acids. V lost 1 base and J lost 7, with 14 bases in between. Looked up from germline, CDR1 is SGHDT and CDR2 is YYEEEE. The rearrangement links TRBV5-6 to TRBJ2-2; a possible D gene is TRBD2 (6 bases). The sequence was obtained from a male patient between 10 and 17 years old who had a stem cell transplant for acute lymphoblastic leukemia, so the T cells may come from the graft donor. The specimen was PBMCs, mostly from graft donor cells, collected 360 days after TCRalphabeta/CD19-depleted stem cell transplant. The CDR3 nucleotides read TGTGCCAGCAGCTTGAAGGGACTGCCGGGCGGGGAGCTGTTTTTT. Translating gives CASSLKGLPGGELFF.